A single sample is the source of the 14 T cell receptor beta chains below, sequenced in a study of cytomegalovirus exposure and HLA in healthy donors. It was with 60 Vbeta and 13 Jbeta primers that the PCR ran. The assay was immunoSEQ multiplex PCR, and TCRdb's table has in-frame clones only and misses some. The sample comprises around 150,000 clones, roughly 88% of which are singletons, and 1.5% rests with the top ten. Sequences were obtained from PBMCs. These receptors all come from a woman between 18 and 29 years old in good health and CMV-seronegative.

The chain recombines TRBV6-6 with TRBJ1-4, with D possibly matching TRBD1 (6 bases). Germline-derived CDR1 and CDR2 are MNHNY and SVGAGI (reference sequence). The germline V and J ends were trimmed by 6 bases and 8 bases, with 13 bases remaining between them. The CDR3 covers 13 residues. CDR3 sequence: CASRFHREEKLFF. The DNA for the CDR3 is TGTGCCAGCAGATTCCACAGGGAAGAAAAACTGTTTTTT.

V usage is TRBV6-1 and J usage is TRBJ1-5; no reliable D call. The V and J ends lost 2 bases and 11 bases respectively, with 16 bases between them. Per germline, CDR1 MNHNS and CDR2 SASEGT. This CDR3 is 14 amino acids long. Written as DNA, the CDR3 is TGTGCCAGCAGTGAATCTGTGCCTTCGGGATCCCAGCATTTT. Protein product: CASSESVPSGSQHF.

This chain uses TRBV18 with TRBJ2-5, with 8 bases that match TRBD1. After removal of 4 bases from V and 2 bases from J, the junction contained 9 bases not matched to a gene. This CDR3 is 16 amino acids long. Germline lookup yields CDR1 KGHSH and CDR2 LQKENI. The CDR3 region has the DNA TGTGCCAGCTCACGGAGCCAGGGGGCTTTACAAGAGACCCAGTACTTC. This encodes CASSRSQGALQETQYF.

The chain is built from TRBV11-2 and TRBJ1-5; weak D call: TRBD1 (5 bases). Germline CDR1 SGHAT, CDR2 FQNNGV. The CDR3 contains 17 residues. Trimming left V 0 bases short and J 0 bases short, with 12 bases between. CDR3 sequence reads: CASSLDARGYSNQPQHF. The CDR3 DNA reads as TGTGCCAGCAGCTTAGATGCTCGGGGGTATAGCAATCAGCCCCAGCATTTT.

CDR3 coding DNA: TGTGCAAGTCGCCACTTACCACGGGGCACAGATACGCAGTATTTT. This encodes CASRHLPRGTDTQYF. The chain uses TRBV12-2 and TRBJ2-3; the tabulated D call, TRBD2, remains unverified against the DNA. TRBV12-2 is noted as a pseudogene. The CDR3 runs to 15 residues.

This chain links TRBV30 with TRBJ2-5, with TRBD1 matching 8 bases. V gave up 3 bases and J gave up 4 bases; unmatched junction bases: 4. The CDR3 consists of 13 residues. Germline assignment: CDR1 GTSNPN and CDR2 SVGIG (reference sequence). The CDR3 sequence: CAWRRQGPETQYF. The CDR3 nucleotides read TGTGCCTGGAGAAGACAGGGGCCAGAGACCCAGTACTTC.

J is TRBJ2-3 and V is TRBV9; 10 nucleotides align to TRBD2. In germline, CDR1 is SGDLS, CDR2 YYNGEE. The CDR3 covers 17 residues. The V segment lost 0 bases and the J segment 0 bases; nucleotides outside the gene matches: 4. The CDR3 DNA follows: TGTGCCAGCAGCGTAGACCTAGCGGGGGCGAGCACAGATACGCAGTATTTT. This translates into CASSVDLAGASTDTQYF.

The gene calls are TRBV7-9 and TRBJ1-2; 7 bases match TRBD1. The germline CDR1 and CDR2 sequences are SEHNR and FQNEAQ (reference sequence). After removal of 6 bases from V and 6 bases from J, the junction contained 7 bases not matched to a gene. This CDR3 is built from 13 residues. CDR3 DNA sequence: TGTGCCAGCAGTTTAACAGGGGATCATGGCTACACCTTC. The encoded protein is CASSLTGDHGYTF. Full variable domain (rest looked up from reference TRBV7-9 and TRBJ1-2): DTGVSQNPRHKITKRGQNVTFRCDPISEHNRLYWYRQTLGQGPEFLTYFQNEAQLEKSRLLSDRFSAERPKGSFSTLEIQRTEQGDSAMYLCASSLTGDHGYTFGSGTRLTVV.

The chain carries TRBV5-6 and TRBJ1-5; perhaps TRBD1 as D (6 bases). CDR1 is SGHDT, CDR2 YYEEEE, per germline. The CDR3 covers 15 residues. The ends were cut back, 0 bases at V and 0 bases at J, with 7 bases in the middle. The CDR3 protein is CASSLGQASNQPQHF. The CDR3 coding sequence is TGTGCCAGCAGCTTGGGACAGGCTAGCAATCAGCCCCAGCATTTT.

The chain recombines TRBV7-8 with TRBJ2-2; 7 bases align to TRBD1. The CDR3 length is 16 residues. CDR1 and CDR2 (germline): SGHVS, FQNEAQ. V dropped 5 bases and J dropped 0; count of bases not matched to a gene: 6. The CDR3 nucleotides are TGTGCCAGCAGCCATTCCGGGACAGCGAACACCGGGGAGCTGTTTTTT. Amino acids: CASSHSGTANTGELFF.

The chain joins TRBV9 to TRBJ1-1, with 10 bases identical to TRBD1. V lost 3 bases and J lost 0; bases outside the gene matches: 5. Looked up from germline, CDR1 is SGDLS and CDR2 is YYNGEE. The length of the CDR3 is 16 residues. CDR3 region: CASSAGQGVVNTEAFF. The CDR3 DNA reads as TGTGCCAGCAGCGCAGGACAGGGGGTGGTGAACACTGAAGCTTTCTTT.

The V call is TRBV30, the J call TRBJ2-1; TRBD1 matches 11 bases. This CDR3 comprises 13 residues. CDR1 is GTSNPN, CDR2 SVGIG, per germline (reference sequence). V dropped 5 bases and J dropped 4; count of bases not matched to a gene: 1. CDR3 in amino acids: CAWGTGGYNEQFF. The CDR3 DNA reads TGTGCCTGGGGGACAGGGGGGTACAATGAGCAGTTCTTC.

This chain links TRBV7-2 with TRBJ1-5; no clear D. Between the trimmed V and J ends, which lost 2 bases and 3 bases, there was a span of 8 bases. CDR3 size: 14 residues. CDR1 SGHTA and CDR2 FQGNSA come from the germline V gene. CDR3 coding DNA: TGTGCCAGCAGCTTACATAGTTTCAATCAGCCCCAGCATTTT. Amino acids: CASSLHSFNQPQHF.

J is TRBJ1-3 and V is TRBV5-6; D uncertain. The CDR3 extends over 13 amino acids. The V end lost 5 bases, the J end lost 1 base, and 7 bases lay between the germline ends. Germline V CDR1 and CDR2: SGHDT, YYEEEE. The CDR3 protein is CASRWASGNTIYF. The CDR3 nucleotides are TGTGCCAGCAGATGGGCGTCTGGAAACACCATATATTTT.